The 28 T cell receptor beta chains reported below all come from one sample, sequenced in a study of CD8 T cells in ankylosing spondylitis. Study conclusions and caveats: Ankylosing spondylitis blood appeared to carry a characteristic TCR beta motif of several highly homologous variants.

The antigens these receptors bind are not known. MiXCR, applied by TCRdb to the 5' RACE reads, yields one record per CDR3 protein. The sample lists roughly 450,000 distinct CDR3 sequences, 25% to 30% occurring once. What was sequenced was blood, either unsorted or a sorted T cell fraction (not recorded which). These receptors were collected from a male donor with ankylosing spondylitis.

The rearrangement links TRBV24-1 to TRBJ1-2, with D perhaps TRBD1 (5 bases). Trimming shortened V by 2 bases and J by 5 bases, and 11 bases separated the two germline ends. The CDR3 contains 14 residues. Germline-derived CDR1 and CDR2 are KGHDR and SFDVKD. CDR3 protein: CATSDSGREYGYTF. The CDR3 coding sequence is TGTGCCACCAGTGATTCTGGCAGGGAATATGGCTACACCTTC.

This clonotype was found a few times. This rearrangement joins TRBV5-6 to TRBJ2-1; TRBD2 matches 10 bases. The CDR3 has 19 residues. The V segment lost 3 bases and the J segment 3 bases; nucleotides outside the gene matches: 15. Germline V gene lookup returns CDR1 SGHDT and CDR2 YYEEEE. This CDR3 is CASSSIAGGPAYRYNEQFF. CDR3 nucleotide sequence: TGTGCCAGCAGCTCTATAGCGGGAGGCCCGGCCTACCGCTACAATGAGCAGTTCTTC.

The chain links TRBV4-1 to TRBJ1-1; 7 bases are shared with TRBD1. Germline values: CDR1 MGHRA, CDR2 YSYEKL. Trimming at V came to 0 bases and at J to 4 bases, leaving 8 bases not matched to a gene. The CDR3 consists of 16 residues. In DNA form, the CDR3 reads TGCGCCAGCAGCCAAGAGAGGGGGCCAATCGGCACTGAAGCTTTCTTT. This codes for CASSQERGPIGTEAFF.

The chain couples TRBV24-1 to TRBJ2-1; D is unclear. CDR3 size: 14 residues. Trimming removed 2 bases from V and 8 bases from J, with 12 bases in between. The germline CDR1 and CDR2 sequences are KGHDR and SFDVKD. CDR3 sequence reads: CATSDSDRNYEQFF. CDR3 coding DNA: TGTGCCACCAGTGATTCGGACCGGAACTATGAGCAGTTCTTC.

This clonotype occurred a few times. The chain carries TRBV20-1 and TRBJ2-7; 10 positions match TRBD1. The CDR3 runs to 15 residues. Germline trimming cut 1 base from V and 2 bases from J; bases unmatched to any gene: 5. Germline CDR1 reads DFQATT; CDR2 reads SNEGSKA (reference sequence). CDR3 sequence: CSARAPGQGTYEQYF. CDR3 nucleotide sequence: TGCAGTGCTAGAGCTCCGGGACAGGGGACCTACGAGCAGTACTTC.

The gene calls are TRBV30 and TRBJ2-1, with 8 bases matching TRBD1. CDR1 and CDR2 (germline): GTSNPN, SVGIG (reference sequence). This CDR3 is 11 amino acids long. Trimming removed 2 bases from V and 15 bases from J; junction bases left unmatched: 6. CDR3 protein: CAWSLGQGRFF. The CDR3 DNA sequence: TGTGCCTGGAGTCTTGGACAGGGACGGTTCTTC. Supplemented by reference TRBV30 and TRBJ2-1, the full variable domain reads SQTIHQWPATLVQPVGSPLSLECTVEGTSNPNLYWYRQAAGRGLQLLFYSVGIGQISSEVPQNLSASRPQDRQFILSSKKLLLSDSGFYLCAWSLGQGRFFGPGTRLTVL.

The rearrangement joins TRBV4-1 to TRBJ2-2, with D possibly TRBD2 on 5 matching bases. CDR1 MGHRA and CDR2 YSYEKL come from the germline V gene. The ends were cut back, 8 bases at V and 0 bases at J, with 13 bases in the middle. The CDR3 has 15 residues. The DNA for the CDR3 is TGCGCCAGCTCGAGAGGGCTTCCGAACACCGGGGAGCTGTTTTTT. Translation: CASSRGLPNTGELFF.

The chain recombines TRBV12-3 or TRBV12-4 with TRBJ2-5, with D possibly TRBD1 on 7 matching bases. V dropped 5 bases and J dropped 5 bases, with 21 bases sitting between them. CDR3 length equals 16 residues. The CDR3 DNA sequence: TGTGCCAGCAGTGCTACCCCTGGGGCAGGGGGGGAGACCCAGTACTTC. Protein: CASSATPGAGGETQYF.

The chain's CDR3 is CATRPSGGVSYEQYF. The CDR3 DNA reads as TGTGCCACCAGGCCTAGCGGGGGGGTCTCCTACGAGCAGTACTTC. The rearrangement joins TRBV15 to TRBJ2-7; TRBD2 matches at 12 bases. The CDR3 has 15 residues. V trimming: 6 bases; J trimming: 0 bases; junction bases outside the gene matches: 3. CDR1 LNHNV and CDR2 YYDKDF come from the germline V gene (reference sequence).

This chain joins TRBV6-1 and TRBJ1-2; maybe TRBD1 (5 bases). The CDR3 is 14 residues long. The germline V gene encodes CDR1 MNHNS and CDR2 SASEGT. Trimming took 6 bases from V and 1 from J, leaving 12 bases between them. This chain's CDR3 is CASRSYQGNYGYTF. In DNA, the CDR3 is TGTGCCAGCAGATCCTACCAGGGTAACTATGGCTACACCTTC.

The CDR3 nucleotides are TGTGCCAGCAGCTTGTCGGCGACCTCTGGGGCCAACGTCCTGACTTTC. Encoded protein: CASSLSATSGANVLTF. The rearrangement joins TRBV7-2 to TRBJ2-6, with D unclear. Deletions cut 3 bases from V and 0 bases from J, with 9 bases between. CDR1 is SGHTA, CDR2 FQGNSA, per germline. The CDR3 totals 16 residues.

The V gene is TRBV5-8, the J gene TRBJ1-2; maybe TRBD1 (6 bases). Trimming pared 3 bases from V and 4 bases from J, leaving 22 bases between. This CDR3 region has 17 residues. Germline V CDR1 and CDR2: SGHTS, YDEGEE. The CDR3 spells CASSSRRAGAWGYGYTF. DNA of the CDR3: TGTGCCAGCAGCTCCCGAAGGGCGGGGGCTTGGGGCTATGGCTACACCTTC.

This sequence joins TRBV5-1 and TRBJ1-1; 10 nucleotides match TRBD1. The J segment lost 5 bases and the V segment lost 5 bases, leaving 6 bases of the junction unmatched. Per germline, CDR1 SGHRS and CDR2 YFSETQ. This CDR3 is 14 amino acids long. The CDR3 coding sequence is TGCGCCAGCAGGGGACAGGGGTCATTAACTGAAGCTTTCTTT. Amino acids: CASRGQGSLTEAFF.

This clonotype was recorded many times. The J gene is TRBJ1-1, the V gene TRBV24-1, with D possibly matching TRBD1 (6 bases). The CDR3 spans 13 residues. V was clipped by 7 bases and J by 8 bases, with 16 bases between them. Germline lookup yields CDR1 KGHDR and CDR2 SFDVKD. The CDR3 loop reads CATSLGPGTEAFF. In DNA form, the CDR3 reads TGTGCCACCAGCCTAGGTCCCGGGACAGAAGCTTTCTTT.

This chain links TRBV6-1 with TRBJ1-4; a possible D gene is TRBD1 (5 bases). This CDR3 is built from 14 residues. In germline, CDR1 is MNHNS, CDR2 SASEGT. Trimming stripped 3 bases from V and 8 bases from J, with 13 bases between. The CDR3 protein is CASSDLGAQEKLFF. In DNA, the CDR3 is TGTGCCAGCAGTGATCTAGGGGCGCAGGAAAAACTGTTTTTT.

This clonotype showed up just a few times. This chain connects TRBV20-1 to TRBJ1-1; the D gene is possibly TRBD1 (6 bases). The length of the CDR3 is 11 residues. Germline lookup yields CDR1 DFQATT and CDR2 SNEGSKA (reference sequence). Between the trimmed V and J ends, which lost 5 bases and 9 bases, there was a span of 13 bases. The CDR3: CSAQVGGQAFF. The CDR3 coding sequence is TGCAGTGCTCAGGTGGGGGGCCAAGCTTTCTTT.

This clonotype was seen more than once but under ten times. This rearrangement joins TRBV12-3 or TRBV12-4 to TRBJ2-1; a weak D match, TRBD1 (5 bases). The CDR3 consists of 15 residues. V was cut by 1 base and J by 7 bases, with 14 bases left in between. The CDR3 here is CASSLGIVGRNEQFF. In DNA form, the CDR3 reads TGTGCCAGCAGTTTAGGAATTGTGGGGCGGAATGAGCAGTTCTTC.

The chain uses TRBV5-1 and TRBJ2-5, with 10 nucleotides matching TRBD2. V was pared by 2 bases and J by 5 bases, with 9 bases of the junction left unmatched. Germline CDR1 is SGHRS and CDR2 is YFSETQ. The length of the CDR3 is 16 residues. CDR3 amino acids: CASSLGLAGEPETQYF. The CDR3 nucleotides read TGCGCCAGCAGCTTAGGCCTAGCGGGAGAACCCGAGACCCAGTACTTC.

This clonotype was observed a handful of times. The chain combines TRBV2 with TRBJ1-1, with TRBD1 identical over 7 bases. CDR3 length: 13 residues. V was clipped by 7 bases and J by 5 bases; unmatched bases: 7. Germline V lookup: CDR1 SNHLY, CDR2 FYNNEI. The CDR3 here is CASKEQGWTEAFF. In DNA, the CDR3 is TGTGCCAGCAAAGAACAGGGGTGGACTGAAGCTTTCTTT.

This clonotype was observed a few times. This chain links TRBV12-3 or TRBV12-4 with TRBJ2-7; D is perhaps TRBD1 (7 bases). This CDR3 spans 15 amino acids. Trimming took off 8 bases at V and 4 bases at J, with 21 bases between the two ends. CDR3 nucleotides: TGTGCCAGCGGCACTTGGAGGGGGCGCACGTACGAGCAGTACTTC. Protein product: CASGTWRGRTYEQYF.

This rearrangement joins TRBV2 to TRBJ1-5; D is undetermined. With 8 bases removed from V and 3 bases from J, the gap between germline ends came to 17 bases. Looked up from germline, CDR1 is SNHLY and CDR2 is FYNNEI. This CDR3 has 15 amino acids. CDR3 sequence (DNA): TGTGCCAGCTCGGATGTCGGGCTAACCAATCAGCCCCAGCATTTT. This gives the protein CASSDVGLTNQPQHF.

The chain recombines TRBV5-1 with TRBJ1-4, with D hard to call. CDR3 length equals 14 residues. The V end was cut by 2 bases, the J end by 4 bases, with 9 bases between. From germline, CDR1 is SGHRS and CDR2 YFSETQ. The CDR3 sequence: CASSFRGLNEKLFF. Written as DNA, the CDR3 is TGCGCCAGCAGCTTCCGAGGTCTTAATGAAAAACTGTTTTTT. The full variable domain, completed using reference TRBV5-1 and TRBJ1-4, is KAGVTQTPRYLIKTRGQQVTLSCSPISGHRSVSWYQQTPGQGLQFLFEYFSETQRNKGNFPGRFSGRQFSNSRSEMNVSTLELGDSALYLCASSFRGLNEKLFFGSGTQLSVL.

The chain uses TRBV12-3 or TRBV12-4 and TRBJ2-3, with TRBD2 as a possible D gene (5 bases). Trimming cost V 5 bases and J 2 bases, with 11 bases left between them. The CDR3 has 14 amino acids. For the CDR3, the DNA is TGTGCCAGCAGTCTCGGACTGTACACAGATACGCAGTATTTT. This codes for CASSLGLYTDTQYF.

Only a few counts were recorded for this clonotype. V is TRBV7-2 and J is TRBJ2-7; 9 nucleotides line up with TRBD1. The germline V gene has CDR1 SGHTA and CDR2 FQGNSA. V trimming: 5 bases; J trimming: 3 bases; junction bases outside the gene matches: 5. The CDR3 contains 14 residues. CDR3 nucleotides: TGTGCCAGCAGCCTACAGGGGGCCAACTACGAGCAGTACGTC. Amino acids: CASSLQGANYEQYV.

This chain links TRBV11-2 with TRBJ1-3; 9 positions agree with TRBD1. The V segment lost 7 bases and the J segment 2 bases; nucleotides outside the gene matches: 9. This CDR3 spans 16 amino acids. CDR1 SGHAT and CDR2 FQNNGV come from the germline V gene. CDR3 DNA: TGTGCCAGCACCAAAGTGGGGGACAGGGCTGGAAACACCATATATTTT. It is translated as CASTKVGDRAGNTIYF.

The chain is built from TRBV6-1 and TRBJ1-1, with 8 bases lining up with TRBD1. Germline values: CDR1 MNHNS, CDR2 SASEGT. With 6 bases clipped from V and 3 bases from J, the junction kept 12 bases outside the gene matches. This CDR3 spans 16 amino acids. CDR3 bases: TGTGCCAGCAGAAAGGGGCAGGGGGCTGGTGACACTGAAGCTTTCTTT. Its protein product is CASRKGQGAGDTEAFF.

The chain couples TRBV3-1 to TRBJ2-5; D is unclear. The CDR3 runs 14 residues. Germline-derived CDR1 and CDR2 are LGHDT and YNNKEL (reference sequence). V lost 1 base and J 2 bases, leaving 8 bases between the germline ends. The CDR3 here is CASSQVIIQETQYF. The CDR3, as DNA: TGTGCCAGCAGCCAAGTGATTATTCAAGAGACCCAGTACTTC.

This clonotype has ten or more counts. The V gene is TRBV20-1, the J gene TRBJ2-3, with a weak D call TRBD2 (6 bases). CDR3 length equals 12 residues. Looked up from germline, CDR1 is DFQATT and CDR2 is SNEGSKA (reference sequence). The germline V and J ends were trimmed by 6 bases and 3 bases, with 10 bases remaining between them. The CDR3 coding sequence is TGCAGTGCCCTCGGGAGTACAGATACGCAGTATTTT. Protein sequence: CSALGSTDTQYF.